This T cell receptor beta chain is from a study of Ad26.COV2.S vaccination and SARS-CoV-2 variants. Study-wide context: Intramuscularly, Ad26.COV2.S was given either once or twice, 56 days apart. General observations from the study: CD8+ and CD4+ T cells specific for spike reportedly responded with substantial breadth after vaccination.

Data came from immunoSEQ multiplex PCR; TCRdb stores just in-frame clones and leaves some out. Of hundreds of thousands of clones in the sample, roughly 84% are singletons; the top ten hold around 3.6%. Noted treatment: 15 to 20 received Ad26.COV2.S at low or high dose, single or two shots; roughly five received placebo; per-sample allocation not given. The samples date from day 63 after the first vaccine or placebo injection. There are 14 residues in the CDR3. Trimming pared 4 bases from V and 6 bases from J, leaving 18 bases between. CDR1 and CDR2 (germline): SQVTM, ANQGSEA. Comments on this clone: No antigen is known for it.

The starting material was peripheral blood, obtained in a trial of Ad26.COV2.S vaccine versus placebo. This TCR was recovered from a person between 18 and 59 years old who received the Ad26.COV2.S COVID-19 vaccine or a placebo. The chain carries TRBV29-1 and TRBJ1-1, with D uncertain. The CDR3 loop reads CSVVRGDLYSEAFF. In DNA form, the CDR3 reads TGCAGCGTTGTTCGCGGGGATCTTTACTCTGAAGCTTTCTTT.